The source of this T cell receptor beta chain is a study of blood T cell repertoires in COVID-19. Whole-study context: The United States, Italy and Spain supplied acute and convalescent COVID-19 samples. From T cells, B-cell-depleted T cells, or PBMCs came the material, which was cDNA or gDNA.

The CDR3 contains 15 residues. Germline assignment: CDR1 SNHLY and CDR2 FYNNEI. V dropped 6 bases and J dropped 2; count of bases not matched to a gene: 6. How the authors handled the data: Researchers report that nucleated cell counts were estimated from reference gene primer amplification. Measured with immunoSEQ multiplex PCR; TCRdb has only the in-frame clones, and not every one. V and J calls and clone size are as listed in that table; D and trimming were resolved from the DNA. This table has hundreds of thousands of clones, 65% to 90% appearing once. This chain joins TRBV2 and TRBJ2-4, with 8 positions matching TRBD1. Input material: peripheral blood. This TCR was recovered from a woman aged 45-59 years with acute or convalescent COVID-19. The chain's CDR3 is CASSRGQGSKNIQYF. In nucleotides, the CDR3 is TGTGCCAGCAGCAGAGGACAGGGCTCCAAAAACATTCAGTACTTC.